A single sample gave rise to the 16 T cell receptor beta chains below, sequenced in a study of T-cell reconstitution after alpha-beta-depleted transplantation in children. Unique molecular identifiers tagged the TCRbeta library. MiXCR, run by TCRdb on the PCR reads, gives a single entry per CDR3 protein. The sample includes 500,000 to 650,000 distinct CDR3 sequences, 10% to 15% of them seen just once. The specimen was PBMCs, mostly from graft donor cells, collected 360 days after TCRalphabeta/CD19-depleted stem cell transplant. Receptors originate from a male patient between 10 and 17 years old who had a stem cell transplant for acute myeloid leukemia, so the T cells may come from the graft donor.

The J gene is TRBJ2-1, the V gene TRBV2; D could derive from TRBD1 or TRBD2 (6 bases each). The germline gives CDR1 SNHLY, CDR2 FYNNEI. The CDR3 has 17 amino acids. The V end lost 5 bases, the J end lost 0 bases, and 17 bases lay between the germline ends. The CDR3 coding sequence is TGTGCCAGCAGTCCCCTAGGGGGGAGGAGCTCCTACAATGAGCAGTTCTTC. Translated, it gives CASSPLGGRSSYNEQFF. The complete variable domain, with remaining parts taken from reference TRBV2 and TRBJ2-1, reads EPEVTQTPSHQVTQMGQEVILRCVPISNHLYFYWYRQILGQKVEFLVSFYNNEISEKSEIFDDQFSVERPDGSNFTLKIRSTKLEDSAMYFCASSPLGGRSSYNEQFFGPGTRLTVL.

Ten or more counts support this clonotype. CDR3 in amino acids: CASSLNWLAGGPRTGELFF. For the CDR3, the DNA is TGTGCCAGCAGTTTAAATTGGCTAGCGGGAGGGCCGAGGACCGGGGAGCTGTTTTTT. The rearrangement uses TRBV28 and TRBJ2-2, with 12 positions matching TRBD2. The CDR3 runs to 19 residues. With 2 bases clipped from V and 5 bases from J, the junction kept 12 bases outside the gene matches. Germline V gene lookup returns CDR1 MDHEN and CDR2 SYDVKM. The whole variable domain, filled in from reference TRBV28 and TRBJ2-2, reads DVKVTQSSRYLVKRTGEKVFLECVQDMDHENMFWYRQDPGLGLRLIYFSYDVKMKEKGDIPEGYSVSREKKERFSLILESASTNQTSMYLCASSLNWLAGGPRTGELFFGEGSRLTVL.

This clonotype was seen a few times. The rearrangement uses TRBV28 and TRBJ2-3, with 9 positions matching TRBD2. J was trimmed by 1 base and V by 4 bases; bases with no gene match: 12. Per germline, CDR1 MDHEN and CDR2 SYDVKM. This CDR3 has 18 residues. CDR3 coding DNA: TGTGCCAGCAGTTCATCCTATCGGGCTAGCGGGGGCACAGATACGCAGTATTTT. This codes for CASSSSYRASGGTDTQYF.

This clonotype was picked up many times. This chain uses TRBV20-1 with TRBJ2-5, with 7 bases lining up with TRBD2. Germline CDR1 and CDR2: DFQATT and SNEGSKA (reference sequence). This CDR3 comprises 15 residues. The J segment lost 7 bases and the V segment lost 0 bases, leaving 11 bases of the junction unmatched. The CDR3 DNA sequence: TGCAGTGCTAGAGATCCGTGGCGGGAGTACGGGACCCAGTACTTC. As protein: CSARDPWREYGTQYF.

This chain joins TRBV4-3 and TRBJ1-4; 11 nucleotides line up with TRBD1. The CDR3 totals 15 residues. The germline V gene encodes CDR1 LGHNA and CDR2 YSLEER. With 4 bases clipped from V and 4 bases from J, the junction kept 2 bases outside the gene matches. CDR3 in amino acids: CASSRGTGGNEKLFF. The DNA of the CDR3 is TGCGCCAGCAGCCGGGGGACAGGGGGTAATGAAAAACTGTTTTTT.

This clonotype was seen repeatedly, ten times or more. V gene TRBV10-3 combines with J gene TRBJ2-3; 11 bases are a match to TRBD2. Germline CDR1 ENHRY, CDR2 SYGVKD. With V trimmed by 8 bases and J by 6 bases, 13 bases remained unmatched. This CDR3 spans 16 amino acids. CDR3 in DNA: TGTGCCATCGGCAGTGGGACGGCTAGCGGGAGGGATACGCAGTATTTT. It yields the protein CAIGSGTASGRDTQYF.

This clonotype was detected many times. The V gene is TRBV20-1, the J gene TRBJ1-2; no reliable D call. Germline V gives CDR1 DFQATT, CDR2 SNEGSKA (reference sequence). The CDR3 has 13 residues. Trimming removed 0 bases from V and 7 bases from J, with 12 bases in between. The CDR3: CSARDPRELGYTF. The CDR3 nucleotides read TGCAGTGCTAGAGATCCGAGGGAGCTTGGCTACACCTTC.

This clonotype was observed at least ten times. The chain joins TRBV29-1 to TRBJ2-1; 7 bases are a match to TRBD2. V gave up 6 bases and J gave up 7 bases; unmatched junction bases: 12. Germline V gives CDR1 SQVTM, CDR2 ANQGSEA. The CDR3 is 14 amino acids. The CDR3 DNA sequence: TGCAGCGTGACCCATGCTTGGGGAGGGAATGAGCAGTTCTTC. The encoded protein is CSVTHAWGGNEQFF.

This clonotype appeared a few times. V is TRBV25-1 and J is TRBJ2-7; TRBD1 is a possible D gene (6 bases). Trimming removed 0 bases at V and 7 bases at J, with 10 bases between. The CDR3 runs to 13 residues. The V gene's germline CDR1 is MGHDK and CDR2 SYGVNS. This CDR3 is CASSEYQGREQYF. In DNA form, the CDR3 reads TGTGCCAGCAGTGAATACCAGGGGCGGGAGCAGTACTTC.

The rearrangement links TRBV5-1 to TRBJ1-2; 10 nucleotides agree with TRBD1. Germline values: CDR1 SGHRS, CDR2 YFSETQ. The J segment lost 6 bases and the V segment lost 3 bases, leaving 11 bases of the junction unmatched. The CDR3 is made up of 16 amino acids. CDR3 loop: CASSYQGTGASDGYTF. The CDR3 DNA follows: TGCGCCAGCAGCTACCAAGGGACAGGGGCCTCGGATGGCTACACCTTC. Full variable domain (outside the CDR3, taken from reference TRBV5-1 and TRBJ1-2): KAGVTQTPRYLIKTRGQQVTLSCSPISGHRSVSWYQQTPGQGLQFLFEYFSETQRNKGNFPGRFSGRQFSNSRSEMNVSTLELGDSALYLCASSYQGTGASDGYTFGSGTRLTVV.

This clonotype came up a few times. A much larger clone is a single base away; this may be a read error. The V and J genes are TRBV5-1 and TRBJ2-5; D call uncertain. The CDR3 covers 12 residues. With 4 bases removed from V and 1 base from J, the gap between germline ends came to 5 bases. Germline assignment: CDR1 SGHRS and CDR2 YFSETQ. The CDR3 spells CASSRIQETQYF. The CDR3 DNA sequence: TGCGCCAGCAGCCGAATCCAAGAGACCCAGTACTTC.

This clonotype was observed many times. This chain uses TRBV28 with TRBJ1-1, with D unresolved. Trimming took 6 bases from V and 7 from J, leaving 12 bases between them. Germline assignment: CDR1 MDHEN and CDR2 SYDVKM. The CDR3 runs 12 residues. The CDR3 DNA sequence: TGTGCCAGCAGCATAGTACGGCTTGAAGCTTTCTTT. Amino acids: CASSIVRLEAFF.

This clonotype showed up just a few times. The rearrangement links TRBV20-1 to TRBJ2-3, with 11 bases matching TRBD2. J gave up 5 bases and V 7 bases, and 2 bases lay outside the gene matches. CDR3 length: 12 residues. Germline V gene sequence: CDR1 DFQATT, CDR2 SNEGSKA (reference sequence). This chain's CDR3 is CSELAGVDTQYF. CDR3 coding DNA: TGCAGTGAACTAGCGGGAGTAGATACGCAGTATTTT.

This clonotype was recorded a few times. The CDR3 reads CASSFRPGQVAYNEQFF. CDR3 bases: TGTGCCAGCAGTTTTAGGCCCGGACAGGTAGCCTACAATGAGCAGTTCTTC. The gene calls are TRBV27 and TRBJ2-1; 7 positions agree with TRBD1. The CDR3 is 17 amino acids. The V and J ends lost 3 bases and 2 bases, in that order; junction bases with no gene match: 10. From germline, CDR1 is MNHEY and CDR2 SMNVEV (reference sequence).

The rearrangement links TRBV6-2 or TRBV6-3 to TRBJ2-7, with TRBD2 matching 9 bases. This CDR3 has 15 amino acids. The germline V gene has CDR1 MNHEY and CDR2 SVGEGT. V shed 0 bases, J shed 1 base, and the junction held 1 base outside the gene matches. This CDR3 is CASSYSTSGSYEQYF. In DNA, the CDR3 is TGTGCCAGCAGTTACTCGACTAGCGGTTCCTACGAGCAGTACTTC.

This chain links TRBV20-1 with TRBJ2-1; D possibly corresponds to TRBD2 (6 bases). Germline CDR1 reads DFQATT; CDR2 reads SNEGSKA (reference sequence). This CDR3 is built from 11 residues. V dropped 5 bases and J dropped 7 bases, with 9 bases sitting between them. CDR3 in DNA: TGCAGTGCTCCGACTAGGAATGAGCAGTTCTTC. As protein: CSAPTRNEQFF.